This TCR beta chain was sequenced in a study of CD8 T cells in ankylosing spondylitis. Whole-study results and caveats: Some of these motif variants have turned up before, in reports on reactive arthritis synovial fluid and blood. Matched synovial fluid from ankylosing spondylitis patients was reported to be enriched for disease-linked clones. Fewer than 10 highly homologous variants made up a TCR beta motif that seemed to typify ankylosing spondylitis blood.

CDR1 is SQVTM and CDR2 is ANQGSEA in the germline V gene. The CDR3 totals 11 residues. With 3 bases removed from V and 4 bases from J, the gap between germline ends came to 6 bases. This clonotype was seen at least ten times. Its matching antigen is unknown. The TCR beta libraries were generated through quantitative 5'-RACE incorporating molecular barcodes. TCRdb reprocessed the 5' RACE reads via MiXCR and lists one record per CDR3 protein. The sample has tens of thousands of distinct CDR3 sequences; more than 25% are singletons. Material for sequencing was blood, either unsorted or a sorted T cell fraction (not recorded which). The chain uses TRBV29-1 and TRBJ1-2; no firm D call. The TCR sequence derives from a male donor with ankylosing spondylitis or in good health (not recorded which). The CDR3 loop is CSVEGIYGYTF. The CDR3 DNA sequence: TGCAGCGTTGAGGGGATCTATGGCTACACCTTC.